This T cell receptor (beta chain) stems from a study of blood T cell repertoires in COVID-19. Study details: Donors in the United States, Italy and Spain gave samples during acute or convalescent COVID-19. T cells, B-cell-depleted T cells, or PBMCs supplied cDNA or gDNA.

In the original analysis: It was from reference gene primer amplification that nucleated cell counts were estimated. The protocol was immunoSEQ multiplex PCR, while the TCRdb copy is restricted to in-frame clones and leaves out a portion. That table gives V, J and clone size, and the DNA gave D and trimming. Of some 220,000 clones detected, around four fifths appear once; the ten largest clones hold 5.5% to 8%. Germline CDR1 SEHNR, CDR2 FQNEAQ (reference sequence). J was trimmed by 2 bases and V by 1 base; bases with no gene match: 11. The CDR3 is 18 amino acids. The receptor was derived from a woman aged 60 to 75 with active or convalescent COVID-19. Sequenced sample: peripheral blood. The gene calls are TRBV7-9 and TRBJ1-1, with TRBD1 matching 9 bases. CDR3 protein: CASSLGLGQGRVNTEAFF. CDR3 bases: TGTGCCAGCAGCTTAGGACTCGGACAGGGGCGCGTCAACACTGAAGCTTTCTTT.